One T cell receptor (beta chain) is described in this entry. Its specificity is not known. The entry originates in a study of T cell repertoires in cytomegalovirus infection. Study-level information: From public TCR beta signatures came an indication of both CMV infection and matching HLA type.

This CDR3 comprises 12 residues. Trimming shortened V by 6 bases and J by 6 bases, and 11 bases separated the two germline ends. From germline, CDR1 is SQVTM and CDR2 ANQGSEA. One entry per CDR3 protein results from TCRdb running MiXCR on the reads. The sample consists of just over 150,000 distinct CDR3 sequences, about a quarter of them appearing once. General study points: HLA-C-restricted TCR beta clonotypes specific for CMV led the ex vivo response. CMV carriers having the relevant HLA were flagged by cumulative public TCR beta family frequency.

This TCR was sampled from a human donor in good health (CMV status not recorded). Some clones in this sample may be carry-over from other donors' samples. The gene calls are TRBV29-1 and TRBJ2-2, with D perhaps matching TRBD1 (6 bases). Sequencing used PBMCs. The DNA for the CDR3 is TGCAGCGTCGTACAGGGTGCCGGGGAGCTGTTTTTT. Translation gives CSVVQGAGELFF.